A selection of T cell receptor beta chains follows, all from one sample in a study of cytomegalovirus exposure and HLA in healthy donors. TCRdb keeps only in-frame clones here, not all; method: immunoSEQ multiplex PCR. There are 70,000 to 95,000 clones in the sample; roughly 80% occur only once, and about 2.2% lies in the top ten. The sequencing sample was made of PBMCs. These receptors all stem from a man between 40 and 49 years old in good health and CMV-seronegative. The CDR3 runs from the conserved cysteine through the conserved F or W. D genes are given only for firm matches. Clone size is stated in some rows and not others, as once, few, many or a class when expanded.

DNA | CDR3 | D | J | V | size
TGTGCCAGCAGTAGTAGCGACAGGGCTGGCTACACCTTC | CASSSSDRAGYTF | TRBD1 | TRBJ1-2 | TRBV2 | -
TGTGCTAGCAGCTTAGTCCACAGCCAAGAGACCCAGTACTTC | CASSLVHSQETQYF | - | TRBJ2-5 | TRBV7-7 | -
TGTGCCAGCAGCGAACTGGCCGTGGACAGATCGTCACCCCTCCACTTT | CASSELAVDRSSPLHF | - | TRBJ1-6 | TRBV11-1 | once
TGTGCCACCTTTTACTCTGGGGCCAACGTCCTGACTTTC | CATFYSGANVLTF | - | TRBJ2-6 | TRBV28 | -
TGTGCCTGGAGTTCGAGAAGAAGCGGGAGCAGAGATACGCAGTATTTT | CAWSSRRSGSRDTQYF | TRBD2 | TRBJ2-3 | TRBV30 | -
TGTGCCAGCAGCCTACCTGTCAACCCCTACGAGCAGTACTTC | CASSLPVNPYEQYF | - | TRBJ2-7 | TRBV7-9 | few
TGTGCCAGCAGCTTAGTGGGGGAGGGCCATAGGGCCTCCTACGAGCAGTACTTC | CASSLVGEGHRASYEQYF | TRBD2 | TRBJ2-7 | TRBV7-8 | few
TGTGCCAGCAGCCCGCGGGGGGCGAGTATCAGCTATGGCTACACCTTC | CASSPRGASISYGYTF | - | TRBJ1-2 | TRBV13 | many
TGTGCCAGCAGTGAAGCGCAGAGAGGCGCAGAGCAGTACTTC | CASSEAQRGAEQYF | - | TRBJ2-7 | TRBV6-1 | few
TGTGCCAGCAGTGAACCGGGGAGAACCTACAATGAGCAGTTCTTC | CASSEPGRTYNEQFF | - | TRBJ2-1 | TRBV2 | once
TGTGCCAGCAGTGAATATGTGACATCGGGGGGCGAAAAACTGTTTTTT | CASSEYVTSGGEKLFF | - | TRBJ1-4 | TRBV25-1 | -
TGTGCCAGCAGCCGCGGGGGACGGGTAGCAACTAATGAAAAACTGTTTTTT | CASSRGGRVATNEKLFF | - | TRBJ1-4 | TRBV2 | -
TGTGCCAGCAGGTTGACAGGGCAGAACACTGAAGCTTTCTTT | CASRLTGQNTEAFF | TRBD1 | TRBJ1-1 | TRBV6-1 | -
TGTGCCAGCAGGAACGGGGACAGACACTATGGCTACACCTTC | CASRNGDRHYGYTF | TRBD1 | TRBJ1-2 | TRBV6-5 | -
TGTGCCAGCAGCTCCGGGGAGGGGACGCGAGCCCTCACAGATACGCAGTATTTT | CASSSGEGTRALTDTQYF | TRBD2 | TRBJ2-3 | TRBV7-9 | -
TGTGCCAGCAGTTCGGGACTAGCTTCCTACGAGCAGTACTTC | CASSSGLASYEQYF | TRBD2 | TRBJ2-7 | TRBV28 | -
TGCAGCGTTGACGGGATGAACACTGAAGCTTTCTTT | CSVDGMNTEAFF | - | TRBJ1-1 | TRBV29-1 | -
TGTGCCAGCAGCAACAAGGGAGCTGGCCACGAGCAGTACTTC | CASSNKGAGHEQYF | - | TRBJ2-7 | TRBV6-5 | -
TGTGCCAGCAGGCAGCAGGGGGATCGGTCACCCCTCCACTTT | CASRQQGDRSPLHF | TRBD1 | TRBJ1-6 | TRBV6-5 | -
TGTGCCAGCAGCCGGGACACCTTATCCTACGAGCAGTACTTC | CASSRDTLSYEQYF | - | TRBJ2-7 | TRBV6-5 | -
TGTGCCAGCCAGGGGTATTCTGAAGGAAACTATGGCTACACCTTC | CASQGYSEGNYGYTF | - | TRBJ1-2 | TRBV6-5 | -
TGTGCCAGCAGCCGGAGAGGGGGAGTTGAAAAACTGTTTTTT | CASSRRGGVEKLFF | - | TRBJ1-4 | TRBV5-6 | -
TGCGCCAGCAGCTTGGCGACTAGCGTTGACTACGAGCAGTACTTC | CASSLATSVDYEQYF | TRBD2 | TRBJ2-7 | TRBV5-1 | -
TGTGCCAGCAGTGAAGTAAGGGGTAGCGGCGGGGAGCTGTTTTTT | CASSEVRGSGGELFF | - | TRBJ2-2 | TRBV6-1 | -
TGCGCCAGCAGTCCTCCGGGACAGCCCAATCAGCCCCAGCATTTT | CASSPPGQPNQPQHF | TRBD1 | TRBJ1-5 | TRBV23-1 | -
TGCAGCGTTGATCTGGGCATCGGGAACACCGGGGAGCTGTTTTTT | CSVDLGIGNTGELFF | - | TRBJ2-2 | TRBV29-1 | -
TGTGCCAGCAGGGACAGGGGACCCTACGAGCAGTACTTC | CASRDRGPYEQYF | TRBD1 | TRBJ2-7 | TRBV6-5 | -
TGTGCCAGCAGCTTAAGAGTGGCGGGAACCGGGGAGCTGTTTTTT | CASSLRVAGTGELFF | - | TRBJ2-2 | TRBV7-3 | -
TGTGCCAGTAGCACCAGACTAGCGGGAGAGGCAGATACGCAGTATTTT | CASSTRLAGEADTQYF | TRBD2 | TRBJ2-3 | TRBV19 | -
TGCGCCAGCAAAAAGGTGGAGGGGGCGGATGAAAAACTGTTTTTT | CASKKVEGADEKLFF | TRBD1 | TRBJ1-4 | TRBV5-1 | -
TGCGCCAGCAGCCAGATAGCGGGCGGCTCCTACAATGAGCAGTTCTTC | CASSQIAGGSYNEQFF | TRBD2 | TRBJ2-1 | TRBV5-1 | -
TGTGCCAGCAGCGGGAGCTCCTACAATGAGCAGTTCTTC | CASSGSSYNEQFF | - | TRBJ2-1 | TRBV9 | -
TGTGCCAGCAGTGAGCCCTCTGGGCTCGGCTACACCTTC | CASSEPSGLGYTF | - | TRBJ1-2 | TRBV2 | -
TGTGCCAGCAGTTCCCACAGTGTAACGAGCTATGGCTACACCTTC | CASSSHSVTSYGYTF | - | TRBJ1-2 | TRBV28 | once
TGTGCCAGTAGTATTCTCGGTGAGCCGGGGTACGAGCAGTACTTC | CASSILGEPGYEQYF | - | TRBJ2-7 | TRBV19 | -
TGCGCCAGCAGCTTGGGGACAGGGGATGGCCCCCAGCATTTT | CASSLGTGDGPQHF | TRBD1 | TRBJ1-5 | TRBV5-1 | -
TGTGCCAGCAGCTTGGGAGGGTACCTCGGGGAGCTGTTTTTT | CASSLGGYLGELFF | - | TRBJ2-2 | TRBV5-8 | few
TGCGCCAGCAGCCAGGACAGCAGTGCCTACGAGCAGTACTTC | CASSQDSSAYEQYF | - | TRBJ2-7 | TRBV4-1 | -
TGTGCCAGCAGCCTGGGGACAGGGGATACCTACGAGCAGTACTTC | CASSLGTGDTYEQYF | TRBD1 | TRBJ2-7 | TRBV5-6 | -
TGTGCCATCAGTGAAGGAGGAGGGGGCAAAGAGACCCAGTACTTC | CAISEGGGGKETQYF | - | TRBJ2-5 | TRBV10-3 | -
TGTGCCAGCTCACCACCCGCGGTCCCCATGAACACTGAAGCTTTCTTT | CASSPPAVPMNTEAFF | - | TRBJ1-1 | TRBV18 | -
TGCGCCAGCAGCCAACCGGGACAACAGTACGAGCAGTACTTC | CASSQPGQQYEQYF | - | TRBJ2-7 | TRBV4-1 | -
TGTGCCAGCAGTACCACCGGGACTGTGGATGCTTTCTTT | CASSTTGTVDAFF | - | TRBJ1-1 | TRBV28 | many
TGTGCCAGTAGTATTTACACCAGGGGTGATAATCAGCCCCAGCATTTT | CASSIYTRGDNQPQHF | - | TRBJ1-5 | TRBV19 | -
TGTGCCAGCAGTGAACAGGGGATGGGGACTGAAGCTTTCTTT | CASSEQGMGTEAFF | TRBD1 | TRBJ1-1 | TRBV6-5 | few
TGTGCCAGCAGTTTAAATAGTCGGAGCTCTGGAAACACCATATATTTT | CASSLNSRSSGNTIYF | - | TRBJ1-3 | TRBV27 | -
TGCGCCAGCAGTCAAGGGCTAGCGGGGCGCCAAGAGACCCAGTACTTC | CASSQGLAGRQETQYF | TRBD2 | TRBJ2-5 | TRBV10-1 | -
TGCGCCAGCAGCGCAGGACTAGCGGGGTTAGGAACCGGGGAGCTGTTTTTT | CASSAGLAGLGTGELFF | TRBD2 | TRBJ2-2 | TRBV5-1 | -
TGTGCCAGCAGGGCGCCGGGACAGCGTATCTACGAGCAGTACTTC | CASRAPGQRIYEQYF | TRBD1 | TRBJ2-7 | TRBV6-6 | -
TGTGCCAGCAGTTACTCGAGTCCACCCTCCTACGAGCAGTACTTC | CASSYSSPPSYEQYF | - | TRBJ2-7 | TRBV6-5 | -
TGTGCCAGCAGCGACGGAGTTAGACAGACAGATACGCAGTATTTT | CASSDGVRQTDTQYF | - | TRBJ2-3 | TRBV11-2 | -
TGTGCCAGCAGCTTGGGTGGGACAGGAGCCTACGAGCAGTACTTC | CASSLGGTGAYEQYF | TRBD1 | TRBJ2-7 | TRBV7-6 | -
TGTGCCAGCAGCTTAGTAGTGGATGTGGGGGCGACTGAAGCTTTCTTT | CASSLVVDVGATEAFF | - | TRBJ1-1 | TRBV13 | -
TGTGCCAGCAGTGAACCATGGGGCAGAAACTATGGCTACACCTTC | CASSEPWGRNYGYTF | - | TRBJ1-2 | TRBV2 | -
TGTGCCAGCACCCCCGGGGGACGTTTGGAGACCCAGTACTTC | CASTPGGRLETQYF | - | TRBJ2-5 | TRBV5-4 | once